Listed here are 30 T cell receptor beta chains from one sample, sequenced in a study of T cell repertoires in cytomegalovirus infection. Using its own MiXCR run on the reads, TCRdb lists one record per CDR3 protein. Counted here are 150,000 to 200,000 distinct CDR3 sequences, approximately 19% occurring once; the ten biggest clones make up about 3%. The sample comprised PBMCs. The receptors derive from a human donor in good health (CMV status not recorded). Some clones in this sample may be carry-over from other donors' samples.

The rearrangement uses TRBV2 and TRBJ1-2; the D gene is possibly TRBD1 (6 bases). The V end was cut by 1 base, the J end by 5 bases, with 14 bases between. The CDR3 contains 15 residues. The germline gives CDR1 SNHLY, CDR2 FYNNEI. The DNA of the CDR3 is TGTGCCAGCAGTGAAGTGGGGGGGGCGGGGTATGGCTACACCTTC. Encoded protein: CASSEVGGAGYGYTF.

This clonotype was seen repeatedly, ten times or more. The V and J genes are TRBV6-2 or TRBV6-3 and TRBJ2-2, with TRBD1 matching 8 bases. V shed 7 bases, J shed 4 bases, and the junction held 5 bases outside the gene matches. The CDR3 length is 14 residues. Per the germline V gene, CDR1 is MNHEY and CDR2 is SVGEGT. CDR3 sequence: CASKRQGPTGELFF. CDR3 DNA sequence: TGTGCCAGCAAAAGACAGGGGCCCACCGGGGAGCTGTTTTTT.

This clonotype has a count of ten or more. V gene TRBV6-1 combines with J gene TRBJ1-5, with 9 bases lining up with TRBD1. Losses at the gene ends were 6 bases for V and 4 bases for J; bases not matched to a gene: 10. The CDR3 is 16 residues long. Germline-derived CDR1 and CDR2 are MNHNS and SASEGT. The CDR3 sequence: CASRSGAGTGNQPQHF. CDR3 coding DNA: TGTGCCAGCAGATCTGGGGCCGGGACAGGGAATCAGCCCCAGCATTTT.

The chain employs TRBV5-5 and TRBJ2-1, with 11 nucleotides matching TRBD2. Germline V gene sequence: CDR1 SGHKS, CDR2 YYEKEE (reference sequence). The CDR3 covers 17 residues. Trimming cost V 0 bases and J 2 bases; bases outside gene matches: 4. The CDR3 here is CASSLALAGGPYNEQFF. Written as DNA, the CDR3 is TGTGCCAGCAGCTTGGCCCTAGCGGGAGGCCCCTACAATGAGCAGTTCTTC.

The genes are TRBV19 and TRBJ2-2; possible D gene TRBD2, 5 bases. This CDR3 has 15 amino acids. Germline values: CDR1 LNHDA, CDR2 SQIVND (reference sequence). The V gene lost 10 bases and the J gene lost 6 bases, with 21 bases spanning the gap. CDR3 nucleotide sequence: TGTGCCACGAACAGTGGGTGGGAGAGATCCGGGGAGCTGTTTTTT. Its translation is CATNSGWERSGELFF.

This chain connects TRBV19 to TRBJ2-3; TRBD2 agrees at 14 bases. Germline V lookup: CDR1 LNHDA, CDR2 SQIVND (reference sequence). V was clipped by 5 bases and J by 12 bases; unmatched bases: 10. This CDR3 contains 15 residues. The CDR3: CASSPSGGTSGSQYF. CDR3 coding DNA: TGTGCCAGTAGTCCCTCAGGAGGGACTAGCGGGAGTCAGTATTTT.

J is TRBJ1-1 and V is TRBV11-3, with D uncertain. Germline assignment: CDR1 SGHNT and CDR2 YENEEA. This CDR3 contains 16 residues. V dropped 0 bases and J dropped 2 bases, with 13 bases sitting between them. The CDR3 nucleotides read TGTGCCAGCAGCTTAGATGAAGGGTTTGGAAACACTGAAGCTTTCTTT. Translating gives CASSLDEGFGNTEAFF.

This clonotype was detected a few times. The chain recombines TRBV2 with TRBJ1-5, with D uncertain. The CDR3 has 13 amino acids. Germline-derived CDR1 and CDR2 are SNHLY and FYNNEI. The V and J ends lost 6 bases and 3 bases respectively, with 9 bases between them. Here the CDR3 DNA reads TGTGCCAGCAGGGACTTTTACAATCAGCCCCAGCATTTT. This translates into CASRDFYNQPQHF.

The V call is TRBV2, the J call TRBJ2-1; TRBD1 might be the D (5 bases). Germline loops: CDR1 SNHLY, CDR2 FYNNEI. V lost 4 bases and J lost 0, with 7 bases in between. The CDR3 is 14 residues long. The CDR3 nucleotides are TGTGCCAGCAGTGGACAGCGCTCCTACAATGAGCAGTTCTTC. Protein: CASSGQRSYNEQFF.

In the case of this clonotype: Possible read error: a much larger clone is one base away. The rearrangement joins TRBV7-2 to TRBJ1-5; maybe TRBD1 (5 bases). CDR1 is SGHTA and CDR2 is FQGNSA in the germline V gene. This CDR3 is built from 17 residues. The CDR3 sequence is CAGSLRKQADANQPQHF. DNA of the CDR3: TGTGCCGGCAGCTTACGGAAACAGGCCGACGCCAATCAGCCCCAGCATTTT.

This clonotype showed up just once. The rearrangement links TRBV9 to TRBJ2-7, with D possibly being TRBD2 (5 bases). Germline-derived CDR1 and CDR2 are SGDLS and YYNGEE. This CDR3 is 14 amino acids long. V lost 7 bases to trimming and J lost 1 base, with 15 bases between them. The DNA of the CDR3 is TGTGCCAGCGCCGAGGGCTTTCTGTCCTACGAGCAGTACTTC. Its protein product is CASAEGFLSYEQYF.

The J gene is TRBJ1-4, the V gene TRBV5-1; D gene uncertain. Germline CDR1 and CDR2: SGHRS and YFSETQ. The length of the CDR3 is 16 residues. Deletions cut 4 bases from V and 12 bases from J, with 25 bases between. CDR3 loop: CASSLGRLQNRGELFF. The CDR3 bases are TGCGCCAGCAGCCTAGGTAGGCTGCAGAACCGAGGAGAACTGTTTTTT. Full variable domain (missing parts from reference TRBV5-1 and TRBJ1-4): KAGVTQTPRYLIKTRGQQVTLSCSPISGHRSVSWYQQTPGQGLQFLFEYFSETQRNKGNFPGRFSGRQFSNSRSEMNVSTLELGDSALYLCASSLGRLQNRGELFFGSGTQLSVL.

There are a few counts of this clonotype. The chain recombines TRBV5-1 with TRBJ2-5; 8 nucleotides agree with TRBD1. Per the germline V gene, CDR1 is SGHRS and CDR2 is YFSETQ. V dropped 0 bases and J dropped 2; count of bases not matched to a gene: 9. The CDR3 contains 17 residues. CDR3 in amino acids: CASSLEVSGGLQETQYF. The CDR3 DNA follows: TGCGCCAGCAGCTTGGAAGTGTCAGGGGGCCTACAAGAGACCCAGTACTTC.

This chain links TRBV28 with TRBJ1-6; perhaps TRBD1 as D (5 bases). Germline V CDR1 and CDR2: MDHEN, SYDVKM. The CDR3 length is 15 residues. The V and J ends lost 6 bases and 9 bases respectively, with 18 bases between them. CDR3 sequence: CASSRFLRGGSPLHF. DNA of the CDR3: TGTGCCAGCAGCCGGTTCCTTCGGGGCGGTTCACCCCTCCACTTT.

There are a few counts of this clonotype. The gene calls are TRBV12-3 or TRBV12-4 and TRBJ2-2; D gene uncertain. V was cut by 6 bases and J by 8 bases, with 7 bases left in between. The CDR3 covers 11 residues. The CDR3 loop is CASRKEGELFF. DNA of the CDR3: TGTGCCAGCAGAAAAGAAGGGGAGCTGTTTTTT.

This clonotype was detected ten times or more. The chain links TRBV7-2 to TRBJ1-1; D uncertain. CDR3 size: 15 residues. With 5 bases removed from V and 0 bases from J, the gap between germline ends came to 13 bases. CDR1 and CDR2 from the germline V gene are SGHTA and FQGNSA. The DNA for the CDR3 is TGTGCCAGCAGCCCCTCACCGCAGATGAACACTGAAGCTTTCTTT. The encoded protein is CASSPSPQMNTEAFF.

The chain couples TRBV10-2 to TRBJ2-7, with 8 nucleotides matching TRBD1. Losses at the gene ends were 4 bases for V and 2 bases for J; bases not matched to a gene: 4. Germline lookup yields CDR1 WSHSY and CDR2 SAAADI. The CDR3 runs to 14 residues. In nucleotides, the CDR3 is TGCGCCAGCAGTGTCGCGACAGGGGCCTACGAGCAGTACTTC. Protein: CASSVATGAYEQYF.

This clonotype was recorded many times. This chain links TRBV7-2 with TRBJ1-2; TRBD1 matches 7 bases. CDR1 and CDR2 (germline): SGHTA, FQGNSA. V gave up 4 bases and J gave up 5 bases; unmatched junction bases: 10. The CDR3 is made up of 15 amino acids. CDR3 sequence (DNA): TGTGCCAGCAGCTCCCGACAGGGTGCATGGTATGGCTACACCTTC. Its translation is CASSSRQGAWYGYTF.

The chain carries TRBV27 and TRBJ1-6; tentatively, D is TRBD1 (5 bases). V was cut by 6 bases and J by 0 bases, with 18 bases left in between. The CDR3 is 18 amino acids. Per germline, CDR1 MNHEY and CDR2 SMNVEV (reference sequence). For the CDR3, the DNA is TGTGCCAGCAGCAAGTACTTACAGGCCAGCTCCTATAATTCACCCCTCCACTTT. Amino acids: CASSKYLQASSYNSPLHF.

Details on this clonotype: A junction boundary mismatches the germline segment, possibly from a read error. V is TRBV29-1 and J is TRBJ1-1, with TRBD1 as a possible D gene (6 bases). CDR3 length: 13 amino acids. Per germline, CDR1 SQVTM and CDR2 ANQGSEA. The CDR3 reads CGVSEQGGTEAFF. The CDR3 DNA reads as TGCGGCGTTAGTGAACAGGGCGGCACTGAAGCTTTCTTT.

The gene calls are TRBV6-2 or TRBV6-3 and TRBJ1-2; a possible D gene is TRBD1 (6 bases). Per the germline V gene, CDR1 is MNHEY and CDR2 is SVGEGT. Trimming shortened V by 2 bases and J by 3 bases, and 10 bases separated the two germline ends. There are 14 residues in the CDR3. CDR3 protein: CASSYAGGDYGYTF. CDR3 sequence (DNA): TGTGCCAGCAGTTACGCGGGGGGCGACTATGGCTACACCTTC.

The chain joins TRBV5-6 to TRBJ1-2; D remains ambiguous. Trimming cost V 4 bases and J 4 bases, with 14 bases left between them. Per the germline V gene, CDR1 is SGHDT and CDR2 is YYEEEE. CDR3 length: 14 amino acids. The CDR3 bases are TGTGCCAGCAGCCCCCAAGGGCCAGGCTATGGCTACACCTTC. It yields the protein CASSPQGPGYGYTF.

This clonotype was found a few times. J is TRBJ2-2 and V is TRBV10-3, with TRBD2 matching over 13 bases. Germline loops: CDR1 ENHRY, CDR2 SYGVKD. Germline trimming cut 6 bases from V and 7 bases from J; bases unmatched to any gene: 8. The CDR3 loop spans 16 amino acids. The CDR3 loop reads CAISRGLAGDIGELFF. The CDR3 coding sequence is TGTGCCATCAGCCGTGGACTAGCGGGAGATATCGGGGAGCTGTTTTTT.

The chain joins TRBV29-1 to TRBJ2-7; perhaps TRBD1 as D (5 bases). This CDR3 is 13 amino acids long. The V end lost 4 bases, the J end lost 4 bases, and 14 bases lay between the germline ends. CDR1 is SQVTM, CDR2 ANQGSEA, per germline. This CDR3 reads CSVGDITGYEQYF. Here the CDR3 DNA reads TGCAGCGTTGGGGATATCACAGGTTACGAGCAGTACTTC.

This clonotype appeared a few times. This rearrangement joins TRBV15 to TRBJ1-5; D is unclear. The CDR3 is made up of 17 amino acids. Trimming took off 6 bases at V and 1 base at J, with 19 bases between the two ends. Germline CDR1 reads LNHNV; CDR2 reads YYDKDF (reference sequence). The CDR3 nucleotides are TGTGCCACCAGTCTTGTACTCCGCCGACCCAGCAATCAGCCCCAGCATTTT. Translated: CATSLVLRRPSNQPQHF.

In its sample, this clonotype was seen many times. The chain recombines TRBV7-3 with TRBJ2-3, with 8 bases matching TRBD2. The V segment lost 3 bases and the J segment 6 bases; nucleotides outside the gene matches: 5. The CDR3 is made up of 14 amino acids. From germline, CDR1 is SGHTA and CDR2 FQGTGA. DNA of the CDR3: TGTGCCAGCAGCTTGGCGGGAGGAATGGATACGCAGTATTTT. Its translation is CASSLAGGMDTQYF.

The gene calls are TRBV6-2 or TRBV6-3 and TRBJ2-2; D ambiguous. Germline-derived CDR1 and CDR2 are MNHEY and SVGEGT. Deletions cut 7 bases from V and 5 bases from J, with 8 bases between. This CDR3 is built from 12 residues. CDR3 nucleotides: TGTGCCAGCAATCGCTTTACCGGGGAGCTGTTTTTT. Translating it yields CASNRFTGELFF.

On this clonotype itself: A read error is possible here, since a much larger clone lies one base away. CDR3 nucleotides: TGTGCCAGCAGCTTAGGAGGGGATAGCAATCAGCACCAGCATTTT. It specifies CASSLGGDSNQHQHF. The V call is TRBV7-2, the J call TRBJ1-5; TRBD1 is a possible D gene (5 bases). Germline V gene sequence: CDR1 SGHTA, CDR2 FQGNSA. The CDR3 totals 15 residues.

CDR3 in amino acids: CASSLGVTGNDEQYF. In nucleotides, the CDR3 is TGCGCCAGCAGCTTGGGGGTGACAGGGAACGACGAGCAGTACTTC. The chain combines TRBV5-1 with TRBJ2-7; 7 nucleotides match TRBD1. Germline assignment: CDR1 SGHRS and CDR2 YFSETQ. The CDR3 contains 15 residues. V was pared by 0 bases and J by 5 bases, with 8 bases of the junction left unmatched.

This clonotype was found a few times. The chain is built from TRBV11-2 and TRBJ1-5; 7 bases agree with TRBD1. The CDR3 has 15 amino acids. Looked up from germline, CDR1 is SGHAT and CDR2 is FQNNGV. V shed 2 bases, J shed 1 base, and the junction held 2 bases outside the gene matches. CDR3 nucleotide sequence: TGTGCCAGCAGCTTACTGACAGGGAGCAATCAGCCCCAGCATTTT. Amino acid sequence: CASSLLTGSNQPQHF. Full variable domain (missing parts from reference TRBV11-2 and TRBJ1-5): EAGVAQSPRYKIIEKRQSVAFWCNPISGHATLYWYQQILGQGPKLLIQFQNNGVVDDSQLPKDRFSAERLKGVDSTLKIQPAKLEDSAVYLCASSLLTGSNQPQHFGDGTRLSIL.